What follows describes a single TCR beta chain. The clone's antigen remains unknown. No much larger clone exists at a distance of one base, and base qualities are not known. These data belong to a study of shared T cell receptors in the human thymus (dated by TCRdb to the early 2020s). As for the study more broadly: The study investigated the way shared, self-reactive T-cell receptor alpha chains are produced in the human thymus.

The library was made by the immunoSEQ multiplex PCR assay. TCRdb limited this immuneACCESS table to in-frame rearrangements with V and J called. A share of clones is missing; checked studies link under half to unresolved V genes, and the rest is unexplained. The sample table lists hundreds of thousands of clones, roughly 90% of them with a count of one. The ten most abundant clones make up 0.0095% to 0.012% of the sample. In addition, the sample was reused for a study of human thymus T cells. The second source states: Donors were immunologically healthy infants undergoing open corrective cardiac surgery for congenital heart defects in Finland. The thymus tissue came from surgical resects taken out during corrective cardiac surgery. V and J gene segment usage appeared biased in both thymic and peripheral blood repertoires. According to the related research, thymic TCR repertoires were highly overlapping among unrelated individuals. The study used roughly 8 infant thymus samples plus four related peripheral blood samples to characterize TCR alpha and beta repertoires. Donor ages ranged from about 6 to 250 days, and the cohort comprised roughly six male and a couple of female infants. Thymocytes were released mechanically from tissue and stored at -70 °C as pellets of about 9-32 million cells. Genomic DNA was extracted from frozen cell pellets with a QIAsymphony instrument. The immunoSEQ multiplex PCR assay was used to amplify the TCRB and TCRAD loci from a standardized quantity of quality-controlled genomic DNA. The amplicons spanned the V(D)J region and were long enough to cover the CDR3 and allow V and J genes to be identified. Amplicon sequencing was performed on an Illumina platform through the commercial immunoSEQ service. Primer bias and sequencing errors were corrected as previously described, and TCRAD and TCRB definitions were based on the IMGT database. Repertoires were analysed with immunoSEQ Analyzer 3.0 and VDJTools, covering basic statistics, V/J segment usage, diversity estimates, rarefaction and pairwise overlap. Diversity was estimated with Chao1, ChaoE, Efron-Thisted, Shannon and inverse Simpson indices, and also on datasets down-sampled to the smallest sample. For repertoire overlap, CDR3 nucleotide sequence, V gene and J gene had to match strictly, and clustering was done by Jaccard-based multidimensional scaling. On average, thymus samples yielded 800,000 or so unique TCRB clonotypes, whereas blood samples yielded 75,000 to 95,000.

The sequencing input was thymocytes. The TCR was taken from a boy under two years old with a congenital heart defect. Donor details come from another sample of the same person, matched by shared clones.

The base sequence is TGTGCCAGCAGTTTGGCTTCAAAGAACTATGGCTACACCTTC. Its translation is CASSLASKNYGYTF. The rearrangement combines TRBV27 with TRBJ1-2; the D gene cannot be named for sure. V and J lose 3 bases and 2 bases, and a span of 10 bases separates them. Sequences MNHEY (CDR1) and SMNVEV (CDR2) are obtained from the germline V gene (reference sequence). Including cysteine and phenylalanine, the CDR3 has 14 amino acids. The entry retains the CDR3 DNA only, 42 bases that are in frame from base 1.